The present TCR beta chain was sequenced within a study of cytomegalovirus exposure and HLA in healthy donors. This cohort consisted of healthy bone marrow donors. Donors had nominal health at sampling but likely had unrecorded immune exposures. Primers: 60 Vbeta forward and 13 Jbeta reverse. The data were produced by immunoSEQ multiplex PCR, yet TCRdb's version contains in-frame clones alone and is incomplete. This table holds 120,000 or so clones, over 65% found once. The J segment lost 7 bases and the V segment lost 3 bases, leaving 5 bases of the junction unmatched. The CDR3 runs 14 residues. Germline CDR1 and CDR2: SGDLS and YYNGEE.

Sequenced input: PBMCs. This clonotype originated in a man aged 25-45 years in good health and CMV-seropositive. The rearrangement uses TRBV9 and TRBJ2-1, with 9 bases fitting TRBD1. Here the CDR3 DNA reads TGTGCCAGCAGCGCCGGCGGGACAGGGAATGAGCAGTTCTTC. This encodes CASSAGGTGNEQFF.